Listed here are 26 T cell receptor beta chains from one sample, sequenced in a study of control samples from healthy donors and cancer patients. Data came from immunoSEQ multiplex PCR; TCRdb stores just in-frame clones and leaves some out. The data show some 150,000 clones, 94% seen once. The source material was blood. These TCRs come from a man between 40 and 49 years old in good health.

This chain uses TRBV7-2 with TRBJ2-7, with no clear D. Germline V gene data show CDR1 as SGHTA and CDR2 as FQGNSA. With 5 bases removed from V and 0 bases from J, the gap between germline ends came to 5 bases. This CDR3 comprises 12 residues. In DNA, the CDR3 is TGTGCCAGCAGCCCATCCTCCTACGAGCAGTACTTC. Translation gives CASSPSSYEQYF. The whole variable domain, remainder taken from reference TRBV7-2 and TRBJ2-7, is GAGVSQSPSNKVTEKGKDVELRCDPISGHTALYWYRQSLGQGLEFLIYFQGNSAPDKSGLPSDRFSAERTGGSVSTLTIQRTQQEDSAVYLCASSPSSYEQYFGPGTRLTVT.

The CDR3 is CASSQNSPLHF. In DNA form, the CDR3 reads TGTGCCAGCAGTCAGAATTCACCCCTCCACTTT. The chain uses TRBV7-2 and TRBJ1-6; D is unclear. Germline CDR1 is SGHTA and CDR2 is FQGNSA. V lost 6 bases, J lost 7 bases, and 4 bases lay in between. This CDR3 contains 11 residues.

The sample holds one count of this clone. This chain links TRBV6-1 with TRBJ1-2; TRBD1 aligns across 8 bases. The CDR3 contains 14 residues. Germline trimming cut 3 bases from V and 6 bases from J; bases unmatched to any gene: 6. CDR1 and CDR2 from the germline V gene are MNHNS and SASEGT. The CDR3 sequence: CASSEIGQGHGYTF. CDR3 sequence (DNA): TGTGCCAGCAGTGAGATAGGACAGGGCCATGGCTACACCTTC.

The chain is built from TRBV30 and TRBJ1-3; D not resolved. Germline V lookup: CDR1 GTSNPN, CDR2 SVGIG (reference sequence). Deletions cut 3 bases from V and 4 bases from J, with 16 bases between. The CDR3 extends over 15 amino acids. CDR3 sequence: CAWSPRRGSGNTIYF. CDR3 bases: TGTGCCTGGAGCCCCAGGCGGGGTTCAGGAAACACCATATATTTT.

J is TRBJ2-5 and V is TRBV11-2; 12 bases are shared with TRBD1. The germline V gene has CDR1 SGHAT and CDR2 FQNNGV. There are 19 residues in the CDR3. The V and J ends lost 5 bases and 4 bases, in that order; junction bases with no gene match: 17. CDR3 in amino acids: CASSRRSVTGTGGTETQYF. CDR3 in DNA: TGTGCCAGCAGCCGCCGATCTGTTACCGGGACAGGGGGCACAGAGACCCAGTACTTC. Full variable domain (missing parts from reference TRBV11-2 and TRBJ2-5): EAGVAQSPRYKIIEKRQSVAFWCNPISGHATLYWYQQILGQGPKLLIQFQNNGVVDDSQLPKDRFSAERLKGVDSTLKIQPAKLEDSAVYLCASSRRSVTGTGGTETQYFGPGTRLLVL.

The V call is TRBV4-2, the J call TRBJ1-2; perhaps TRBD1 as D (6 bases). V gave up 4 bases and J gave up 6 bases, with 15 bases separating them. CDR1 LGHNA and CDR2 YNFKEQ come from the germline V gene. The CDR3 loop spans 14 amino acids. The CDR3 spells CASSPDQRGNGYTF. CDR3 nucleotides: TGTGCCAGCAGCCCGGACCAAAGGGGGAATGGCTACACCTTC.

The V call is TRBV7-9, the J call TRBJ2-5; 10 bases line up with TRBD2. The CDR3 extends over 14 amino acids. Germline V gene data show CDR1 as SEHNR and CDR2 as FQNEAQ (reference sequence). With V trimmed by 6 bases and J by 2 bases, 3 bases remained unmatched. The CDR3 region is CASRGLALQETQYF. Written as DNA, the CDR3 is TGTGCCAGCAGGGGACTAGCGTTGCAAGAGACCCAGTACTTC.

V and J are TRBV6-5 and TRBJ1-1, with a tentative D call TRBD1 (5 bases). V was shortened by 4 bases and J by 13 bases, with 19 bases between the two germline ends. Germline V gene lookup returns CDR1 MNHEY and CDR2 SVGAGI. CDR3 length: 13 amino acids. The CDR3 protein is CASSLGAREDFFF. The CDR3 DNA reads TGTGCCAGCAGTTTAGGGGCAAGGGAAGACTTTTTCTTT.

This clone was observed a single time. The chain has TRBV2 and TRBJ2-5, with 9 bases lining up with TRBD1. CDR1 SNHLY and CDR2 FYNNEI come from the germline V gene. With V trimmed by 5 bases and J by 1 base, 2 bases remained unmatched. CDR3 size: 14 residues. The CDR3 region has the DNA TGTGCCAGCAGTCGGGACAGGGCCCAAGAGACCCAGTACTTC. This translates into CASSRDRAQETQYF. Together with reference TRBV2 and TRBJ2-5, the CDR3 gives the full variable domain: EPEVTQTPSHQVTQMGQEVILRCVPISNHLYFYWYRQILGQKVEFLVSFYNNEISEKSEIFDDQFSVERPDGSNFTLKIRSTKLEDSAMYFCASSRDRAQETQYFGPGTRLLVL.

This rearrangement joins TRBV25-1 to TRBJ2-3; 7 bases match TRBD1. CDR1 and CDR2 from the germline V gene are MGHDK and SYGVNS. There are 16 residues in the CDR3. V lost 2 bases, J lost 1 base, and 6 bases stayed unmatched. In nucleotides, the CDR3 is TGTGCCAGCAGTGAAACAGGGGATTTGGGCACAGATACGCAGTATTTT. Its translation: CASSETGDLGTDTQYF.

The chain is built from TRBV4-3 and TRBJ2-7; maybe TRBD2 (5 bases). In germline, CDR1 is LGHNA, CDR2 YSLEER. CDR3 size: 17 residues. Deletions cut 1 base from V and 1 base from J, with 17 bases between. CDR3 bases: TGCGCCAGCAGCCAAGCGGCCGGGATTTCCTCGTCCTACGAGCAGTACTTC. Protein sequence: CASSQAAGISSSYEQYF.

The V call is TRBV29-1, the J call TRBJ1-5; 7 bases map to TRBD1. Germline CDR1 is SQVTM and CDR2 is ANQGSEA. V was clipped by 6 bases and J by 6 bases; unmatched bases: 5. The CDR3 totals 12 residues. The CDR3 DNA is TGCAGCGTCATACAGGGGAGTCAGCCCCAGCATTTT. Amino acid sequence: CSVIQGSQPQHF.

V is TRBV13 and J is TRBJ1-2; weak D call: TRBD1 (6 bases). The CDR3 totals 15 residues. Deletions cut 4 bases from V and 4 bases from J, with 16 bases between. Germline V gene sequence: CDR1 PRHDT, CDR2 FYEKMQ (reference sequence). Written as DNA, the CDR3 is TGTGCCAGCAGCTCTACGTTGGGGGGCGGCTATGGCTACACCTTC. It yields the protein CASSSTLGGGYGYTF. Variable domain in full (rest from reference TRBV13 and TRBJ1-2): AAGVIQSPRHLIKEKRETATLKCYPIPRHDTVYWYQQGPGQDPQFLISFYEKMQSDKGSIPDRFSAQQFSDYHSELNMSSLELGDSALYFCASSSTLGGGYGYTFGSGTRLTVV.

CDR3 bases: TGTGCCAGCAGCTTAGTTCCTTTAGAGACCCAGTACTTC. Translated: CASSLVPLETQYF. This chain uses TRBV7-9 with TRBJ2-5; D is ambiguous. Germline lookup yields CDR1 SEHNR and CDR2 FQNEAQ (reference sequence). The CDR3 has 13 residues. The V and J ends lost 1 base and 4 bases respectively, with 7 bases between them.

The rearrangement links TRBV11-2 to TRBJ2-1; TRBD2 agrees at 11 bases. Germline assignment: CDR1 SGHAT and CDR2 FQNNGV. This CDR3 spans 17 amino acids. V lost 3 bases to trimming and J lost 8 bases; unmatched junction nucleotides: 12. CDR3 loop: CASSFLYSGRAVYEQFF. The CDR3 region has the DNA TGTGCCAGCAGCTTCTTATATAGCGGGAGGGCCGTTTATGAGCAGTTCTTC. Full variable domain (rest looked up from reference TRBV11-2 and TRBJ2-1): EAGVAQSPRYKIIEKRQSVAFWCNPISGHATLYWYQQILGQGPKLLIQFQNNGVVDDSQLPKDRFSAERLKGVDSTLKIQPAKLEDSAVYLCASSFLYSGRAVYEQFFGPGTRLTVL.

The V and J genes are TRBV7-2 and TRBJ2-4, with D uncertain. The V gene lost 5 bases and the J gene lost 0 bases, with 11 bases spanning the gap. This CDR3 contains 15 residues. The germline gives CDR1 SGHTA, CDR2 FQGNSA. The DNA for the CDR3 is TGTGCCAGCAGCCCCAATCGGTTAGCCAAAAACATTCAGTACTTC. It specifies CASSPNRLAKNIQYF.

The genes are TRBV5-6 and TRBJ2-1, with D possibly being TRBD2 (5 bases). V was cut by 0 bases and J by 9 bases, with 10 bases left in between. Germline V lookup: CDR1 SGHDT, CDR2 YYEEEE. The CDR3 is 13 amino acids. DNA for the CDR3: TGTGCCAGCAGCTTGGAAGGAGGTGGTGAGCAGTTCTTC. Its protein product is CASSLEGGGEQFF.

The CDR3 loop is CASSMSRAGANVLTF. CDR3 DNA sequence: TGTGCCAGTAGTATGTCCCGAGCTGGGGCCAACGTCCTGACTTTC. This rearrangement joins TRBV19 to TRBJ2-6, with D uncertain. V lost 3 bases to trimming and J lost 2 bases, with 8 bases between them. Germline V CDR1 and CDR2: LNHDA, SQIVND (reference sequence). The length of the CDR3 is 15 residues.

CDR3 bases: TGCGCCAGCAGTCCCAGGGCAAGCTATGGCTACACCTTC. This translates into CASSPRASYGYTF. The rearrangement links TRBV5-1 to TRBJ1-2, with TRBD1 as a possible D gene (5 bases). V was pared by 5 bases and J by 4 bases, with 12 bases between. The CDR3 is made up of 13 amino acids. In germline, CDR1 is SGHRS, CDR2 YFSETQ.

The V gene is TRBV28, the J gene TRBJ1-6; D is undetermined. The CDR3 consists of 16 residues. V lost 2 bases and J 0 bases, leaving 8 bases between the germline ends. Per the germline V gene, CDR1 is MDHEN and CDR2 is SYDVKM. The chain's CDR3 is CASSLDGSSYNSPLHF. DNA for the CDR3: TGTGCCAGCAGTTTAGACGGCAGCTCCTATAATTCACCCCTCCACTTT.

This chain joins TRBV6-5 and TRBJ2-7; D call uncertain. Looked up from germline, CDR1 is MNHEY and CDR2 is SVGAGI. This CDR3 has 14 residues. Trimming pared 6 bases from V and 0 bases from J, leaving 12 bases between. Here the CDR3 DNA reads TGTGCCAGCAGCACGCCGGGCGGCTCCTACGAGCAGTACTTC. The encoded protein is CASSTPGGSYEQYF.

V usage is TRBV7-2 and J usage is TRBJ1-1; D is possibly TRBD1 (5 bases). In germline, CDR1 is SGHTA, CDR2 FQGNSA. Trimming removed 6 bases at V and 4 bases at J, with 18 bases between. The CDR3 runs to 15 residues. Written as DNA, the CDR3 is TGTGCCAGCAGGCGTCCAGGGAGGGAAGGCACTGAAGCTTTCTTT. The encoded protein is CASRRPGREGTEAFF.

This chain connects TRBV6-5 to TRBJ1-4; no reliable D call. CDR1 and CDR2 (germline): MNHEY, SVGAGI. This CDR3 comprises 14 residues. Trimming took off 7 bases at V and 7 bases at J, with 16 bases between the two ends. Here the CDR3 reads CASTETFTSEKLFF. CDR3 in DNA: TGTGCCAGCACCGAGACCTTTACAAGTGAAAAACTGTTTTTT.

The CDR3 sequence is CASRERGGLDTDTQYF. The CDR3 bases are TGTGCCAGCAGGGAGCGGGGGGGCCTGGACACAGATACGCAGTATTTT. The gene calls are TRBV5-5 and TRBJ2-3, with 10 bases identical to TRBD2. J gave up 2 bases and V 5 bases, and 8 bases lay outside the gene matches. This CDR3 comprises 16 residues. Germline V lookup: CDR1 SGHKS, CDR2 YYEKEE (reference sequence).

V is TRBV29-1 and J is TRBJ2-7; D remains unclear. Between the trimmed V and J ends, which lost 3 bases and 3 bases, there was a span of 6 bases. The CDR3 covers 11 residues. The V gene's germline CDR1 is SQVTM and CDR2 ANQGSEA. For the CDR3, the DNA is TGCAGCGTTGAGAGCAACTACGAGCAGTACTTC. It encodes CSVESNYEQYF.

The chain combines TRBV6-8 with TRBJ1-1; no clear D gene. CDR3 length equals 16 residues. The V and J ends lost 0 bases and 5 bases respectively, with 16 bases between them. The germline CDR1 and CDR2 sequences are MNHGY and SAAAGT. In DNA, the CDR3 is TGTGCCAGCAGTTACTCTTGGCCCCACGAAACGACTGAAGCTTTCTTT. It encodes CASSYSWPHETTEAFF.